One and the same sample provided the 24 T cell receptor beta chains below, sequenced in a study of shared clonotypes between healthy human individuals. Using immunoSEQ multiplex PCR, the repertoire was profiled, and TCRdb retains in-frame clones only, with some absent. The table records about 2.1 million clones, 85% to 95% of them present only once. Cells designated naive CD8 were CD45RO-negative and were positively selected for CCR7, with terminally differentiated effector memory CD45RA+ cells excluded. Sequencing used naive CD8+ T cells from PBMCs. The receptor source for this set is a young man in good health. Some clones in this sample may be carry-over from other donors' samples.

This rearrangement joins TRBV18 to TRBJ2-3; 9 positions agree with TRBD2. Germline V lookup: CDR1 KGHSH, CDR2 LQKENI. CDR3 size: 17 residues. J was trimmed by 6 bases and V by 4 bases; bases with no gene match: 14. CDR3: CASSHVLAGPYNDTQYF. The CDR3 DNA is TGTGCCAGCTCACACGTACTAGCGGGCCCGTACAACGATACGCAGTATTTT. The full variable domain, with the rest looked up from reference TRBV18 and TRBJ2-3, is NAGVMQNPRHLVRRRGQEARLRCSPMKGHSHVYWYRQLPEEGLKFMVYLQKENIIDESGMPKERFSAEFPKEGPSILRIQQVVRGDSAAYFCASSHVLAGPYNDTQYFGPGTRLTVL.

V usage is TRBV28 and J usage is TRBJ2-2, with D unresolved. The length of the CDR3 is 16 residues. V lost 6 bases to trimming and J lost 0 bases, with 14 bases between them. Germline values: CDR1 MDHEN, CDR2 SYDVKM. The CDR3 reads CASSPLVGSNTGELFF. The CDR3 DNA follows: TGTGCCAGCAGCCCCCTAGTTGGCTCGAACACCGGGGAGCTGTTTTTT. Together with reference TRBV28 and TRBJ2-2, the CDR3 gives the full variable domain: DVKVTQSSRYLVKRTGEKVFLECVQDMDHENMFWYRQDPGLGLRLIYFSYDVKMKEKGDIPEGYSVSREKKERFSLILESASTNQTSMYLCASSPLVGSNTGELFFGEGSRLTVL.

Here the CDR3 DNA reads TGTGCCAGCATGATGGGCCGCAGGGGGCTCGCTAATGAAAAACTGTTTTTT. It specifies CASMMGRRGLANEKLFF. V gene TRBV25-1 combines with J gene TRBJ1-4; 8 positions match TRBD1. Germline V gene data show CDR1 as MGHDK and CDR2 as SYGVNS. There are 17 residues in the CDR3. The V gene end was trimmed by 7 bases and the J gene end by 3 bases; junction bases not matched to a gene: 13.

The genes are TRBV7-2 and TRBJ2-7; D might be TRBD1 or TRBD2, each matching 5 bases. The ends were cut back, 0 bases at V and 0 bases at J, with 18 bases in the middle. The CDR3 is 18 amino acids. Germline loops: CDR1 SGHTA, CDR2 FQGNSA. The CDR3 spells CASSLANHRWGPSYEQYF. CDR3 bases: TGTGCCAGCAGCTTAGCGAACCACAGGTGGGGACCCTCCTACGAGCAGTACTTC.

V usage is TRBV28 and J usage is TRBJ2-3; 13 nucleotides line up with TRBD2. Losses at the gene ends were 3 bases for V and 0 bases for J; bases not matched to a gene: 3. The CDR3 is 17 amino acids. The germline V gene encodes CDR1 MDHEN and CDR2 SYDVKM. CDR3: CASSFGLAGESTDTQYF. For the CDR3, the DNA is TGTGCCAGCAGTTTTGGACTAGCGGGAGAAAGCACAGATACGCAGTATTTT.

The V and J genes are TRBV6-1 and TRBJ1-1; TRBD1 agrees at 7 bases. CDR1 and CDR2 (germline): MNHNS, SASEGT. J was trimmed by 5 bases and V by 6 bases; bases with no gene match: 12. The CDR3 runs 15 residues. CDR3 coding DNA: TGTGCCAGCAGATATCAACAGGGGCGAGATACTGAAGCTTTCTTT. Its protein is CASRYQQGRDTEAFF.

This clone was counted a few times. The chain uses TRBV28 and TRBJ1-2, with 7 nucleotides matching TRBD1. V trimming: 5 bases; J trimming: 8 bases; junction bases outside the gene matches: 8. The germline gives CDR1 MDHEN, CDR2 SYDVKM. This CDR3 spans 13 amino acids. CDR3 nucleotide sequence: TGTGCCAGCAGTCTCGACAGGGTCATGGGCTACACCTTC. Encoded protein: CASSLDRVMGYTF.

This clone was recorded only once. The junction does not match germline at one end; this may be a read error. This chain links TRBV2 with TRBJ1-2; 7 nucleotides agree with TRBD1. Germline assignment: CDR1 SNHLY and CDR2 FYNNEI. CDR3 length: 9 residues. The CDR3 spells CATPSGTAF. Here the CDR3 DNA reads TGTGCCACCCCGAGCGGGACAGCGTTC. The entire variable domain, with the rest obtained from reference TRBV2 and TRBJ1-2, is as follows: EPEVTQTPSHQVTQMGQEVILRCVPISNHLYFYWYRQILGQKVEFLVSFYNNEISEKSEIFDDQFSVERPDGSNFTLKIRSTKLEDSAMYFCATPSGTAFGSGTRLTVV.

On this clone itself: Distinct nucleotide sequences in the sample also encode this CDR3. The rearrangement joins TRBV27 to TRBJ1-1; no clear D gene. The CDR3 spans 13 residues. CDR1 MNHEY and CDR2 SMNVEV come from the germline V gene (reference sequence). Trimming removed 1 base from V and 3 bases from J, with 6 bases in between. CDR3 amino acids: CASSLLGDTEAFF. In nucleotides, the CDR3 is TGTGCCAGCAGTTTATTAGGAGACACTGAAGCTTTCTTT.

This clone showed up just a few times. The rearrangement joins TRBV7-2 to TRBJ1-5; D not certain. The CDR3 runs 15 residues. With 2 bases removed from V and 0 bases from J, the gap between germline ends came to 8 bases. Germline-derived CDR1 and CDR2 are SGHTA and FQGNSA. CDR3 loop: CASSLRGLSNQPQHF. The CDR3 DNA is TGTGCCAGCAGCTTACGAGGGCTTAGCAATCAGCCCCAGCATTTT.

V is TRBV4-3 and J is TRBJ2-3, with TRBD2 as a possible D gene (6 bases). V dropped 6 bases and J dropped 6 bases, with 22 bases sitting between them. Germline lookup yields CDR1 LGHNA and CDR2 YSLEER. The length of the CDR3 is 16 residues. The CDR3 loop is CASSFTFSGRVDTQYF. The CDR3 DNA is TGCGCCAGCAGTTTTACGTTTAGCGGCCGGGTGGATACGCAGTATTTT.

The chain joins TRBV7-2 to TRBJ2-7; D perhaps matches TRBD2 (5 bases). The CDR3 loop spans 12 amino acids. Trimming pared 5 bases from V and 7 bases from J, leaving 12 bases between. Germline-derived CDR1 and CDR2 are SGHTA and FQGNSA. Here the CDR3 reads CASSQIRDEQYF. The CDR3 DNA reads as TGTGCCAGCAGCCAAATCCGGGATGAGCAGTACTTC.

J is TRBJ2-7 and V is TRBV28, with 7 bases matching TRBD2. The CDR3 is 15 amino acids. The V gene end was trimmed by 5 bases and the J gene end by 3 bases; junction bases not matched to a gene: 10. CDR1 is MDHEN and CDR2 is SYDVKM in the germline V gene. The CDR3 DNA is TGTGCCAGCAGTCTCTCCTCGGCGGGAGTCTACGAGCAGTACTTC. This encodes CASSLSSAGVYEQYF.

V gene TRBV7-8 combines with J gene TRBJ1-1; D might be TRBD1 (5 bases). The germline V gene has CDR1 SGHVS and CDR2 FQNEAQ. Trimming cost V 4 bases and J 3 bases, with 9 bases left between them. The CDR3 is 13 amino acids. For the CDR3, the DNA is TGTGCCAGCAGCTCAGGGAGTCACACTGAAGCTTTCTTT. Residues: CASSSGSHTEAFF. The full variable domain, rest sourced from reference TRBV7-8 and TRBJ1-1, is GAGVSQSPRYKVAKRGQDVALRCDPISGHVSLFWYQQALGQGPEFLTYFQNEAQLDKSGLPSDRFFAERPEGSVSTLKIQRTQQEDSAVYLCASSSGSHTEAFFGQGTRLTVV.

The CDR3 sequence is CASRKTRVTGELFF. The CDR3 region has the DNA TGTGCCAGCAGGAAGACTAGGGTAACCGGGGAGCTGTTTTTT. The chain couples TRBV2 to TRBJ2-2; D is possibly TRBD2 (6 bases). The CDR3 loop spans 14 amino acids. The germline CDR1 and CDR2 sequences are SNHLY and FYNNEI. The V and J ends lost 6 bases and 5 bases respectively, with 13 bases between them.

The chain employs TRBV7-9 and TRBJ1-1; D unresolved. CDR1 and CDR2 (germline): SEHNR, FQNEAQ (reference sequence). Trimming took off 5 bases at V and 8 bases at J, with 9 bases between the two ends. This CDR3 is 11 amino acids long. CDR3 DNA sequence: TGTGCCAGCAGCCTAATAGGGGAAGCTTTCTTT. Protein sequence: CASSLIGEAFF.

The V gene is TRBV29-1, the J gene TRBJ2-6; D possibly uses TRBD1 or TRBD2 (6 bases each). Trimming took off 6 bases at V and 2 bases at J, with 11 bases between the two ends. Germline V gene lookup returns CDR1 SQVTM and CDR2 ANQGSEA. CDR3 length: 14 amino acids. CDR3 in amino acids: CSVKGGTGANVLTF. In nucleotides, the CDR3 is TGCAGCGTCAAAGGGGGGACTGGGGCCAACGTCCTGACTTTC.

This clone has just one count. This chain joins TRBV27 and TRBJ2-7; TRBD2 matches 8 bases. The V segment lost 5 bases and the J segment 1 base; nucleotides outside the gene matches: 7. CDR3 length: 15 amino acids. The germline V gene has CDR1 MNHEY and CDR2 SMNVEV (reference sequence). The CDR3 loop is CASSPAGDGSYEQYF. For the CDR3, the DNA is TGTGCCAGCAGTCCAGCGGGAGACGGATCCTACGAGCAGTACTTC.

This chain joins TRBV4-3 and TRBJ1-2, with D perhaps TRBD1 (6 bases). CDR1 and CDR2 from the germline V gene are LGHNA and YSLEER. The CDR3 extends over 15 amino acids. Trimming removed 0 bases at V and 6 bases at J, with 14 bases between. Here the CDR3 DNA reads TGCGCCAGCAGCCAAGATCACGGACAGAACAATGGCTACACCTTC. Its protein is CASSQDHGQNNGYTF.

This chain connects TRBV27 to TRBJ1-5; D not certain. With 5 bases removed from V and 3 bases from J, the gap between germline ends came to 11 bases. Germline CDR1 is MNHEY and CDR2 is SMNVEV (reference sequence). The CDR3 has 14 residues. CDR3 region: CASSVRLNNQPQHF. DNA of the CDR3: TGTGCCAGCAGTGTACGGTTGAACAATCAGCCCCAGCATTTT.

Notes on this clone: The sample contains more than one DNA sequence encoding this CDR3. V is TRBV9 and J is TRBJ2-1; D may match TRBD1 or TRBD2 (6 bases each). The CDR3 length is 16 residues. Germline CDR1 and CDR2: SGDLS and YYNGEE. Between the trimmed V and J ends, which lost 0 bases and 1 base, there was a span of 11 bases. For the CDR3, the DNA is TGTGCCAGCAGCGTAGTTGGGGGGCGATCCTACAATGAGCAGTTCTTC. Translating gives CASSVVGGRSYNEQFF.

J is TRBJ2-2 and V is TRBV12-5; D possibly corresponds to TRBD1 (6 bases). CDR1 and CDR2 from the germline V gene are LGHNT and FRNRAP. The CDR3 spans 12 residues. V dropped 7 bases and J dropped 6 bases, with 9 bases sitting between them. The CDR3 nucleotides read TGTGCTAGTGCACAGGGACCCGGGGAGCTGTTTTTT. This gives the protein CASAQGPGELFF.

This chain uses TRBV5-6 with TRBJ2-7, with a tentative D call TRBD2 (6 bases). Per the germline V gene, CDR1 is SGHDT and CDR2 is YYEEEE. The CDR3 has 17 residues. Between the trimmed V and J ends, which lost 3 bases and 6 bases, there was a span of 25 bases. For the CDR3, the DNA is TGTGCCAGCAGCTCCCGGGAGTTGAGGACGGAGGGTTTCGAGCAGTACTTC. Translating gives CASSSRELRTEGFEQYF. The variable domain in full, with the rest retrieved from reference TRBV5-6 and TRBJ2-7, is DAGVTQSPTHLIKTRGQQVTLRCSPKSGHDTVSWYQQALGQGPQFIFQYYEEEERQRGNFPDRFSGHQFPNYSSELNVNALLLGDSALYLCASSSRELRTEGFEQYFGPGTRLTVT.

V and J are TRBV28 and TRBJ1-5; 9 bases align to TRBD1. The trim removed 1 base at V and 3 bases at J, leaving 1 base unmatched. The CDR3 runs to 15 residues. CDR1 and CDR2 (germline): MDHEN, SYDVKM. CDR3 sequence (DNA): TGTGCCAGCAGTTTATTACAGGGGGCCAATCAGCCCCAGCATTTT. The encoded protein is CASSLLQGANQPQHF.